These T cell receptor beta chains were read from a single sample in a study of blood T cell repertoires in COVID-19. Repertoires were generated with immunoSEQ multiplex PCR, while TCRdb's copy carries only in-frame clones and drops some. The sample lists about 76,000 clones, 70% to 90% seen once, with around 9.9% in the top ten. The sequenced sample was peripheral blood. The origin of the receptors is a man aged 60 to 69 with COVID-19, enrolled during active disease. The CDR3 runs from the conserved cysteine through the conserved F or W. The D gene is left open where the match is weak. Only some rows state a clone size, as once, few, many or a class for expanded clones.

D gene | J gene | clone size | V gene | CDR3 protein | CDR3 DNA
. | TRBJ1-5 | . | TRBV6-5 | CASSYTPGDQPQHF | TGTGCCAGCAGTTACACCCCCGGGGATCAGCCCCAGCATTTT
. | TRBJ1-5 | . | TRBV29-1 | CSVSGALDQPQHF | TGCAGCGTTTCAGGGGCACTGGATCAGCCCCAGCATTTT
. | TRBJ2-3 | . | TRBV5-1 | CASSLGFTGQPTDTQYF | TGCGCCAGCAGCTTGGGATTTACAGGACAGCCCACAGATACGCAGTATTTT
. | TRBJ2-5 | . | TRBV2 | CASSDGAEGAQYF | TGTGCCAGCAGTGACGGAGCTGAGGGGGCCCAGTACTTC
TRBD2 | TRBJ2-2 | . | TRBV4-1 | CASSPPGRTVAGELFF | TGCGCCAGCAGCCCCCCCGGGAGGACGGTTGCGGGGGAGCTGTTTTTT
. | TRBJ1-4 | . | TRBV18 | CASSPSLNEKLFF | TGTGCCAGCTCCCCCAGTCTTAATGAAAAACTGTTTTTT
TRBD2 | TRBJ2-5 | . | TRBV5-1 | CASSPGAGGSQETQYF | TGCGCCAGCAGCCCGGGGGCGGGGGGCTCCCAAGAGACCCAGTACTTC
. | TRBJ2-5 | few | TRBV18 | CASSPPEFGGETQYF | TGTGCCAGCTCACCCCCCGAGTTCGGGGGAGAGACCCAGTACTTC
. | TRBJ2-7 | many | TRBV4-2 | CASSQDRVGYEQYF | TGTGCCAGCAGCCAAGACAGGGTTGGGTACGAGCAGTACTTC
. | TRBJ2-5 | . | TRBV5-1 | CASSLGGSGQETQYF | TGCGCCAGCAGCTTGGGCGGCAGCGGTCAAGAGACCCAGTACTTC
. | TRBJ1-5 | . | TRBV2 | CASSRQSNQPQHF | TGTGCCAGCAGTCGACAGAGCAATCAGCCCCAGCATTTT
. | TRBJ1-2 | . | TRBV27 | CPPPLQKNYGYTF | TGTCCCCCCCCTCTCCAGAAGAACTATGGCTACACCTTC
. | TRBJ1-5 | . | TRBV10-3 | CAISSGGRGVVQPQHF | TGTGCCATCAGCTCCGGAGGGAGGGGGGTCGTTCAGCCCCAGCATTTT
. | TRBJ2-6 | . | TRBV19 | CASSIPSRSGANVLTF | TGTGCCAGTAGTATACCGTCTCGCTCTGGGGCCAACGTCCTGACTTTC
TRBD1 | TRBJ1-2 | . | TRBV10-1 | CASSEGQDYGYTF | TGCGCCAGCAGTGAGGGACAGGACTATGGCTACACCTTC
TRBD1 | TRBJ2-3 | . | TRBV4-1 | CASSRGQGHTDTQYF | TGCGCCAGCAGCCGAGGACAGGGACACACAGATACGCAGTATTTT
TRBD2 | TRBJ2-1 | . | TRBV28 | CASLKRELEFF | TGTGCCAGCCTCAAGCGGGAGTTAGAGTTCTTC
TRBD2 | TRBJ2-1 | . | TRBV24-1 | CATSDFSASGRAPYNEQFF | TGTGCCACCAGTGATTTTTCCGCTAGCGGGAGGGCCCCTTACAATGAGCAGTTCTTC
. | TRBJ2-1 | . | TRBV7-3 | CASSPQGSYNEQFF | TGTGCCAGCAGCCCACAGGGATCCTACAATGAGCAGTTCTTC
. | TRBJ2-5 | . | TRBV5-5 | CASSLLTATETQYF | TGTGCCAGCAGCTTGTTAACCGCTACGGAGACCCAGTACTTC